This T cell receptor beta chain was found in a study of T cells in Graves' hyperthyroidism and ophthalmopathy. This clonotype came up many times. Germline CDR1 reads GTSNPN; CDR2 reads SVGIG (reference sequence). The CDR3 consists of 14 residues. V lost 0 bases to trimming and J lost 5 bases, with 11 bases between them. The source material, RNA transcripts, was used to amplify TCR beta CDR3 regions. Primed by the HTBI set, a first-round RT-PCR was run on the TCR CDR3. TCRdb processed the multiplex PCR reads anew with MiXCR; each CDR3 protein has one entry. The table includes approximately 590,000 distinct CDR3 sequences, 15% to 18% detected once.

The rearrangement joins TRBV30 to TRBJ2-1, with a possible D match to TRBD2 (5 bases). The sequenced sample consisted of blood. This TCR came from a woman aged 25 to 39 with Graves' hyperthyroidism. CDR3 region: CAWSVLPADNEQFF. CDR3 bases: TGTGCCTGGAGTGTCCTGCCAGCGGACAATGAGCAGTTCTTC. The full variable domain, rest sourced from reference TRBV30 and TRBJ2-1, is SQTIHQWPATLVQPVGSPLSLECTVEGTSNPNLYWYRQAAGRGLQLLFYSVGIGQISSEVPQNLSASRPQDRQFILSSKKLLLSDSGFYLCAWSVLPADNEQFFGPGTRLTVL.